This TCR beta chain was identified in a study of blood T cell repertoires in COVID-19. Study information: Italy, Spain and the United States were the sources of the convalescent and acute COVID-19 samples. The analysed material was cDNA or gDNA that came from T cells, B-cell-depleted T cells, or PBMCs.

Researchers sorted participants into cohorts using their self-reported clinical history. Donors in Cohort 3 who had recovered were those with two negative PCRs, healthcare professional clearance, or resolution of their symptoms. The CDR3 is 18 residues long. The trim removed 4 bases at V and 0 bases at J, leaving 11 bases unmatched. The germline V gene encodes CDR1 MDHEN and CDR2 SYDVKM. TCRdb's copy holds only in-frame clones and misses some; the assay was immunoSEQ multiplex PCR. This table has roughly 250,000 clones, 80% to 90% appearing once. J is TRBJ2-7 and V is TRBV28; TRBD2 matches 11 bases. Sequenced sample: PBMCs or T cells enriched from blood (not recorded which). The sequence derives from a woman in her thirties who had recovered from COVID-19. The DNA for the CDR3 is TGTGCCAGCAGTTCCGTCGCTAGCGGGGGGCCCAGCTCCTACGAGCAGTACTTC. Translation: CASSSVASGGPSSYEQYF.